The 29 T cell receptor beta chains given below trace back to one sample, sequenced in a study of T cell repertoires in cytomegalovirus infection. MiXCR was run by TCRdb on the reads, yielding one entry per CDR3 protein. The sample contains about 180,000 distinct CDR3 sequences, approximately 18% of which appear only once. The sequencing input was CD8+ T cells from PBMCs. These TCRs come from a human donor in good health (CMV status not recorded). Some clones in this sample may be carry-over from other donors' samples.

The CDR3 is CASSYSADRTYSNQPQHF. For the CDR3, the DNA is TGTGCCAGCAGTTACTCCGCGGACAGGACCTATAGCAATCAGCCCCAGCATTTT. The rearrangement joins TRBV6-6 to TRBJ1-5; 7 positions agree with TRBD1. CDR1 and CDR2 (germline): MNHNY, SVGAGI (reference sequence). The CDR3 contains 18 residues. V dropped 0 bases and J dropped 0; count of bases not matched to a gene: 8.

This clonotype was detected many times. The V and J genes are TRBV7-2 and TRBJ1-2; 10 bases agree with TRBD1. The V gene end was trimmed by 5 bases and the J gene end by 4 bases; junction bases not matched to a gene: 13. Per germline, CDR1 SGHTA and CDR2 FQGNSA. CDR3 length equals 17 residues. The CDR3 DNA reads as TGTGCCAGCAGCCCATCGAACCGGGACAGGGGCCTCTATGGCTACACCTTC. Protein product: CASSPSNRDRGLYGYTF.

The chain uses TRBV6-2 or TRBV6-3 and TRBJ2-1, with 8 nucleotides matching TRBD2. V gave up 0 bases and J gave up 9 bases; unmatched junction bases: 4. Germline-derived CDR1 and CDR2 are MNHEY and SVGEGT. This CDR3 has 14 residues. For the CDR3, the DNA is TGTGCCAGCAGTTACTCATCGGGGGGGCGTGAGCAGTTCTTC. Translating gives CASSYSSGGREQFF.

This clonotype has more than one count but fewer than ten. The CDR3 region is CASSLTVSGGYNEQFF. In DNA form, the CDR3 reads TGTGCCAGCAGCTTAACGGTTAGCGGGGGGTACAATGAGCAGTTCTTC. The V gene is TRBV7-6, the J gene TRBJ2-1, with 10 bases that match TRBD2. The CDR3 contains 16 residues. Germline loops: CDR1 SGHVS, CDR2 FNYEAQ. V trimming: 2 bases; J trimming: 4 bases; junction bases outside the gene matches: 5.

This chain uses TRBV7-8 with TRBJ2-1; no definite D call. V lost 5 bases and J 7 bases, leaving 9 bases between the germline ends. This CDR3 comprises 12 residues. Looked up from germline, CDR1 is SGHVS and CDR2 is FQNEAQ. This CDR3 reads CASSPAVNEQFF. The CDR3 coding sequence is TGTGCCAGCAGCCCGGCTGTGAATGAGCAGTTCTTC.

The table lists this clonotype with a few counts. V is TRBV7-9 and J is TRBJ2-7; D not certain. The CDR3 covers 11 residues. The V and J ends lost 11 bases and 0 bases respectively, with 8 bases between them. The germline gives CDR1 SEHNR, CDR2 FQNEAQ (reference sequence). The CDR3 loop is CALGSSYEQYF. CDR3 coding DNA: TGTGCCCTGGGGTCCTCCTACGAGCAGTACTTC. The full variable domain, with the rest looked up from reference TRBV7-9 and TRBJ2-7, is DTGVSQNPRHKITKRGQNVTFRCDPISEHNRLYWYRQTLGQGPEFLTYFQNEAQLEKSRLLSDRFSAERPKGSFSTLEIQRTEQGDSAMYLCALGSSYEQYFGPGTRLTVT.

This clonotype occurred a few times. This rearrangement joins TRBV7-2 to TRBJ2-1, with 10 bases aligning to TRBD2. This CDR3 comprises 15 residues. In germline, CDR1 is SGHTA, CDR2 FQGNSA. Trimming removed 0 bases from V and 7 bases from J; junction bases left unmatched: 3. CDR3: CASSLAGLAVNEQFF. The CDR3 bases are TGTGCCAGCAGCTTAGCAGGACTAGCGGTTAATGAGCAGTTCTTC.

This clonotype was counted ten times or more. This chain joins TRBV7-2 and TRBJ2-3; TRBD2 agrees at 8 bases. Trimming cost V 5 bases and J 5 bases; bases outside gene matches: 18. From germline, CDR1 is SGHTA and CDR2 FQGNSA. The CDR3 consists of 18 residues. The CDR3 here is CASSTGGLDSGVVDTQYF. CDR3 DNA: TGTGCCAGCAGCACCGGGGGGCTAGATAGCGGGGTCGTAGATACGCAGTATTTT.

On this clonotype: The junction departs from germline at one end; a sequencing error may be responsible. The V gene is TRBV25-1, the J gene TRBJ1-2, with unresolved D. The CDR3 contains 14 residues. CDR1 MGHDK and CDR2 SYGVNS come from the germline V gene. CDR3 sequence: CTSSEYDTFYGYTF. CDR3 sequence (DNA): TGTACCAGCAGTGAATATGACACGTTCTATGGCTACACCTTC.

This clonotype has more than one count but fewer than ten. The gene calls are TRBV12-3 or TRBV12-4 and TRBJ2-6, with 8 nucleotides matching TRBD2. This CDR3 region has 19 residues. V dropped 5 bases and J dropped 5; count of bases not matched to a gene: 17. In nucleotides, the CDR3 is TGTGCCAGCAGTGCAAGCGGGGGACTCCTCTTCAGCAGGGCCAACGTCCTGACTTTC. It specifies CASSASGGLLFSRANVLTF.

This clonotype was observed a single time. CDR3 protein: CSVDTGRYTF. CDR3 coding DNA: TGCAGCGTTGATACGGGACGATACACCTTC. The V gene is TRBV29-1, the J gene TRBJ1-2; TRBD1 is a possible D gene (5 bases). CDR3 size: 10 residues. Germline CDR1 is SQVTM and CDR2 is ANQGSEA. V was clipped by 3 bases and J by 11 bases, with 10 bases between them.

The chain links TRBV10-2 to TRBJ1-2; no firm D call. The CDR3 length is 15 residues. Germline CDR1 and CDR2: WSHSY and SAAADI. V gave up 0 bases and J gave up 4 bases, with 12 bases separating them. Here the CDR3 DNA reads TGCGCCAGCAGTGAGTCGGTAGTCCGTTCCTATGGCTACACCTTC. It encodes CASSESVVRSYGYTF.

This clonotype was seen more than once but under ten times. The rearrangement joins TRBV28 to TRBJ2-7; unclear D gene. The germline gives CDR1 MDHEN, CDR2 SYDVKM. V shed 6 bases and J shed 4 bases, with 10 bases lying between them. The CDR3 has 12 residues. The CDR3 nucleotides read TGTGCCAGCAGCCACGGACCGTACGAGCAGTACTTC. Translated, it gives CASSHGPYEQYF.

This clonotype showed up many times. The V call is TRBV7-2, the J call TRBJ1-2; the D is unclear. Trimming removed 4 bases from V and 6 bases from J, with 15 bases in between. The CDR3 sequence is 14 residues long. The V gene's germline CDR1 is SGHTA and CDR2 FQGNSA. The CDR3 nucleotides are TGTGCCAGCAGCTCCCCCCCCGGGGTTCATGGCTACACCTTC. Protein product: CASSSPPGVHGYTF.

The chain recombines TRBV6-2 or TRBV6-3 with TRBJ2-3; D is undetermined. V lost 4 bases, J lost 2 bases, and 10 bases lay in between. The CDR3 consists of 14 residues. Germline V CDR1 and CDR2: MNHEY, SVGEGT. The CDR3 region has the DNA TGTGCCAGCAGTTCCCTCCTCCTCACAGATACGCAGTATTTT. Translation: CASSSLLLTDTQYF.

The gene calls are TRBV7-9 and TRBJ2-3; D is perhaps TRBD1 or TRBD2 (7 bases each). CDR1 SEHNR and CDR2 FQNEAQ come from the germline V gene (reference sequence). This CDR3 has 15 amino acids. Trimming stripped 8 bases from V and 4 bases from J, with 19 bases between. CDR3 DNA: TGTGCCAGCCCCCCCCAGGGGGGGCCTCCAGATACGCAGTATTTT. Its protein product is CASPPQGGPPDTQYF.

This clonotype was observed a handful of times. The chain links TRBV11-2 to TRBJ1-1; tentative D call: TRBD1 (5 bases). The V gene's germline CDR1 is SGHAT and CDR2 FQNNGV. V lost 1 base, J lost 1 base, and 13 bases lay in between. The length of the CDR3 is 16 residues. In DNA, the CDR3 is TGTGCCAGCAGCTTAGGTGGCCTGAGGGGGAACACTGAAGCTTTCTTT. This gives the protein CASSLGGLRGNTEAFF.

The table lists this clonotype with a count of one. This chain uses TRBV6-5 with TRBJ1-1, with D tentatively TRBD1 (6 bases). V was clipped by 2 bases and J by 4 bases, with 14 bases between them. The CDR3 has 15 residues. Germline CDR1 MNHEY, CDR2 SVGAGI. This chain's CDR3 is CASSYLGVGGTEAFF. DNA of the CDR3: TGTGCCAGCAGTTACCTGGGGGTAGGGGGCACTGAAGCTTTCTTT.

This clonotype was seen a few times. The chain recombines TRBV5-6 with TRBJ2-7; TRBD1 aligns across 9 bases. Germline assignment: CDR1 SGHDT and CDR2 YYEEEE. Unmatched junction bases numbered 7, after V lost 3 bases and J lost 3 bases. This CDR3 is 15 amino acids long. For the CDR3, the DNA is TGTGCCAGCAGCTGGGGGACAGGGCAAATCTACGAGCAGTACTTC. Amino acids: CASSWGTGQIYEQYF.

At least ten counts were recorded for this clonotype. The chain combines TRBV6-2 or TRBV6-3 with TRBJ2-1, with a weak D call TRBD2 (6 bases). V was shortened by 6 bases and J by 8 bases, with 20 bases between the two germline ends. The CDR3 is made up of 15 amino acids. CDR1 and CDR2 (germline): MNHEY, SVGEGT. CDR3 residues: CASRLAEFLGDEQFF. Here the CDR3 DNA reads TGTGCCAGCAGATTAGCGGAGTTTCTAGGGGATGAGCAGTTCTTC.

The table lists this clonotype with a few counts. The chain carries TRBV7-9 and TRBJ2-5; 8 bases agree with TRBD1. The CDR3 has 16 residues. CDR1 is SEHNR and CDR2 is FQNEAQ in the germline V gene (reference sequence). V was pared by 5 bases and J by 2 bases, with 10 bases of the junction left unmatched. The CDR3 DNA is TGTGCCAGCAGCCTGACGGACAGGGCCCCACAAGAGACCCAGTACTTC. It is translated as CASSLTDRAPQETQYF.

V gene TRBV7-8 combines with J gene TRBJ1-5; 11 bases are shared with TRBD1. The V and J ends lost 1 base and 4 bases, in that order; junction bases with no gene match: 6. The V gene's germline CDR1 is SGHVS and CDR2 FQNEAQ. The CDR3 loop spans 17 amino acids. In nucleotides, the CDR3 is TGTGCCAGCAGCTTAGGTGGGACAGGGGGTTGGAATCAGCCCCAGCATTTT. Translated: CASSLGGTGGWNQPQHF.

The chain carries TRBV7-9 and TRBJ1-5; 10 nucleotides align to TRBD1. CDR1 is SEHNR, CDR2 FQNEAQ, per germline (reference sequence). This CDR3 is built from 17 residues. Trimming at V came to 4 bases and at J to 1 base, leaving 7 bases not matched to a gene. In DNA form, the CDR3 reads TGTGCCAGCAGCTCCTGGGACAGGGGTAAGAGCAATCAGCCCCAGCATTTT. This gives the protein CASSSWDRGKSNQPQHF. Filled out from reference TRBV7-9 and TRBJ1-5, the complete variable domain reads DTGVSQNPRHKITKRGQNVTFRCDPISEHNRLYWYRQTLGQGPEFLTYFQNEAQLEKSRLLSDRFSAERPKGSFSTLEIQRTEQGDSAMYLCASSSWDRGKSNQPQHFGDGTRLSIL.

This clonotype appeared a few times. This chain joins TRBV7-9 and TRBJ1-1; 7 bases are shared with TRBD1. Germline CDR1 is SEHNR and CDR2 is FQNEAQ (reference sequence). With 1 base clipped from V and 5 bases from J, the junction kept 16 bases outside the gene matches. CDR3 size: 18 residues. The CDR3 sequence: CASSLVHPQGVETTEAFF. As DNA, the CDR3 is TGTGCCAGCAGCTTAGTCCATCCTCAGGGGGTTGAAACAACTGAAGCTTTCTTT.

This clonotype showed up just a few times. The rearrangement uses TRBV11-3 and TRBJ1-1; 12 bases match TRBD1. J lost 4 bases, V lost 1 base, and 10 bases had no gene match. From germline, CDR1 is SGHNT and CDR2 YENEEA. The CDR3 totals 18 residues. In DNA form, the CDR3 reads TGTGCCAGCAGCTTAGGCCCCTCGGGACAGGGGGCGGCCACTGAAGCTTTCTTT. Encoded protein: CASSLGPSGQGAATEAFF.

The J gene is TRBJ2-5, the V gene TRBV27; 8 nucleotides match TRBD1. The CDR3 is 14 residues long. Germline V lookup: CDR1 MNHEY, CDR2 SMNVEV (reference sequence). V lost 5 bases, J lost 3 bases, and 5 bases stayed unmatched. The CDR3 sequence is CASSARQGKETQYF. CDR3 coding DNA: TGTGCCAGCAGTGCCCGACAGGGGAAAGAGACCCAGTACTTC.

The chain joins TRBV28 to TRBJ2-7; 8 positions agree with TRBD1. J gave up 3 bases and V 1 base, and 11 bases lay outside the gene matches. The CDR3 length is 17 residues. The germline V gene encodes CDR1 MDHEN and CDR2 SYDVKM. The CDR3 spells CASSLSFDRGRNYEQYF. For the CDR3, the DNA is TGTGCCAGCAGTTTATCCTTCGACAGGGGTCGAAACTACGAGCAGTACTTC.

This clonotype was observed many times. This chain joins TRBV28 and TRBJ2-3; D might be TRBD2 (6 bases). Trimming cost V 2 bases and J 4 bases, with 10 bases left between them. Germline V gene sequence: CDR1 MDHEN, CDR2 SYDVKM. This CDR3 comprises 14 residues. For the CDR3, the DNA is TGTGCCAGCAGTTTAATGACTAGGGCAGATACGCAGTATTTT. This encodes CASSLMTRADTQYF.

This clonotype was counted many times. CDR3 sequence reads: CASSTRGYRDRENEQFF. In nucleotides, the CDR3 is TGTGCCAGCAGCACAAGAGGCTACCGGGACAGGGAAAATGAGCAGTTCTTC. V and J are TRBV7-8 and TRBJ2-1, with TRBD1 matching over 9 bases. The germline CDR1 and CDR2 sequences are SGHVS and FQNEAQ. There are 17 residues in the CDR3. V shed 5 bases and J 7 bases; nucleotides not matched to a gene: 15.